This record concerns one TCR beta chain sequence. What it binds is unknown. Germline V gene lookup returns CDR1 MDHEN and CDR2 SYDVKM. V shed 6 bases, J shed 4 bases, and the junction held 8 bases outside the gene matches. The CDR3 sequence is 14 residues long. The record originates from a study of T-cell reconstitution after alpha-beta-depleted transplantation in children. Study findings and constraints: Newly made T cells mostly supplied T-cell counts and diversity one year after transplant.

Using unique molecular identifiers, the investigators prepared the TCRbeta library. TCRdb reprocessed the PCR reads via MiXCR and lists one record per CDR3 protein. The repertoire includes a few hundred thousand distinct CDR3 sequences, around 10% of them detected once, and just under 7.5% sits in the top ten. The input for sequencing was PBMCs, taken before TCRalphabeta/CD19-depleted stem cell transplant. The receptor comes from a boy younger than two with acute myeloid leukemia, due to receive a stem cell transplant. The chain is built from TRBV28 and TRBJ2-7, with 8 bases aligning to TRBD2. This CDR3 reads CASRPGLETYEQYF. The CDR3 nucleotides are TGTGCCAGCAGGCCGGGACTAGAGACTTACGAGCAGTACTTC.